This T cell receptor beta chain was sequenced in a study of T cells after yellow fever vaccination. Study information: Each low-cell-number fraction was prepared by means of SMART-Seq v4 Ultra Low Input. Overall study findings and caveats: In post-booster samples, most primary-vaccination clones reappeared (about 95% CD4, 88% CD8). Peaking on day 5 versus 15, the secondary response was faster but weaker.

Turning to this clonotype: Its antigen is not identified.

For TCR, cDNA came from 5'RACE template switching, which added a universal primer site and UMIs. TCRdb reprocessed the 5' RACE reads via MiXCR and lists one record per CDR3 protein. The sample includes 300,000 to 350,000 distinct CDR3 sequences, roughly 4.3% of them seen just once. CDR1 is SGHVS and CDR2 is FQNEAQ in the germline V gene. This CDR3 has 14 amino acids. V was cut by 1 base and J by 6 bases, with 9 bases left in between. This receptor was taken from a man aged 18 to 29 who received the YFV17D yellow fever vaccine. Here the sequenced sample was PBMCs, taken 15 days after the yellow fever booster vaccination. The rearrangement links TRBV7-8 to TRBJ2-2, with unresolved D. CDR3 coding DNA: TGTGCCAGCAGCTTAGTTTTGGCGTCCGGGGAGCTGTTTTTT. Protein sequence: CASSLVLASGELFF.